This T cell receptor (beta chain) was observed in a study of T cell responses to AZD1222 COVID-19 vaccine. Study findings and constraints: A rise in Spike-specific TCR breadth and depth followed two AZD1222 doses. Targeting of unmutated variant regions was reportedly seen in nearly half of spike-specific TCRs.

In regard to this clone: What it binds is not known.

V lost 2 bases and J lost 0, with 8 bases in between. The CDR3 sequence is 15 residues long. Repertoires were generated with immunoSEQ multiplex PCR, while TCRdb's copy carries only in-frame clones and drops some. Of around 99,000 clones listed, approximately 90% are singletons. The genes are TRBV23-1 and TRBJ1-3; D not certain. TRBV23-1 is identified as an open reading frame with a role that is uncertain. The source of this sequence is an adult in good health. The sample here was peripheral blood, taken on day 0 of AZD1222 vaccination. The DNA of the CDR3 is TGCGCCAGCAGTCAAGGCAACACCTCTGGAAACACCATATATTTT. Encoded protein: CASSQGNTSGNTIYF.